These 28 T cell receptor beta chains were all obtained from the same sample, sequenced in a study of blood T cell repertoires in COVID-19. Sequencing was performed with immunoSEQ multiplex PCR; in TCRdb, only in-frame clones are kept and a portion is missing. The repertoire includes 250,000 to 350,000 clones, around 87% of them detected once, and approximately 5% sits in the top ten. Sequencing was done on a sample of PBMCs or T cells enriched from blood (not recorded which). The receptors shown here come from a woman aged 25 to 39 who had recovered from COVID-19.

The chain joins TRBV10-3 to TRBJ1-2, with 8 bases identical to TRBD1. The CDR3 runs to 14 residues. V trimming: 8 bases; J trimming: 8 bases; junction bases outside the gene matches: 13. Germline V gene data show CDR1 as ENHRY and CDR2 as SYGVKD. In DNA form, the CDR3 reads TGTGCCATCTCTTGGGACGGGACAGGCCACGGCTACACCTTC. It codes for CAISWDGTGHGYTF.

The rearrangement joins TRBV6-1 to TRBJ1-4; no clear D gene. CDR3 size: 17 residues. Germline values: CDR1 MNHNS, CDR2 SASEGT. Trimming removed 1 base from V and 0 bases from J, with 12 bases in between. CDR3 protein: CASSEDRRVTTNEKLFF. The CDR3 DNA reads TGTGCCAGCAGTGAAGACCGGAGGGTAACAACTAATGAAAAACTGTTTTTT.

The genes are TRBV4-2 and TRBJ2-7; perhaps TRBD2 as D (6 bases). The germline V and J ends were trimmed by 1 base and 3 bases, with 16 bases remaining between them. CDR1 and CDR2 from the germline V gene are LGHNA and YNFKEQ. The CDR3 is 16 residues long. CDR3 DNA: TGTGCCAGCAGCCAAGTGGGGCAGACCGGGGGCTACGAGCAGTACTTC. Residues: CASSQVGQTGGYEQYF.

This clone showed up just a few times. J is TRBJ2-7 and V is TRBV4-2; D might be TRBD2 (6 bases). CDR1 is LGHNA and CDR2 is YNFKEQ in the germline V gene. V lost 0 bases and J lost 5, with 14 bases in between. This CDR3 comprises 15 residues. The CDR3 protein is CASSQEIGGANEQYF. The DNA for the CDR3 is TGTGCCAGCAGCCAAGAGATTGGCGGGGCCAACGAGCAGTACTTC.

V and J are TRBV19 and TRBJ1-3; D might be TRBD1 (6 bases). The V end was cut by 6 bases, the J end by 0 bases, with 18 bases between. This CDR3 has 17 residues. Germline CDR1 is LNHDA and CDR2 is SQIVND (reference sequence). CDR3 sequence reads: CASRDRRLLTSGNTIYF. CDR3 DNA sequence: TGTGCCAGTAGAGACAGGCGCCTCTTAACCTCTGGAAACACCATATATTTT.

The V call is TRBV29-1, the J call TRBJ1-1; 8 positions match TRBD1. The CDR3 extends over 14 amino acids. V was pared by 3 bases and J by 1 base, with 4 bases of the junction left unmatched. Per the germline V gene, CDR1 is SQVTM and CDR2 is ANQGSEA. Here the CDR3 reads CSVDRTGTNTEAFF. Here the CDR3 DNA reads TGCAGCGTTGATAGGACAGGGACGAACACTGAAGCTTTCTTT.

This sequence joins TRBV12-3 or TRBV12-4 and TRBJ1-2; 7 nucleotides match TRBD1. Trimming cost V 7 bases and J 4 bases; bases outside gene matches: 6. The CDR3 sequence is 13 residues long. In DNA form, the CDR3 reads TGTGCCAGCAACCGACAGGGCGTCTATGGCTACACCTTC. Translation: CASNRQGVYGYTF.

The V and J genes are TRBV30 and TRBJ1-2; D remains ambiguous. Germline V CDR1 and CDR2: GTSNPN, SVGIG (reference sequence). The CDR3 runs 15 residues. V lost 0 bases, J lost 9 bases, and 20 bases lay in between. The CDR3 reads CAWSVLIARELRYTF. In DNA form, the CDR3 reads TGTGCCTGGAGTGTATTGATTGCGAGGGAGCTACGCTACACCTTC.

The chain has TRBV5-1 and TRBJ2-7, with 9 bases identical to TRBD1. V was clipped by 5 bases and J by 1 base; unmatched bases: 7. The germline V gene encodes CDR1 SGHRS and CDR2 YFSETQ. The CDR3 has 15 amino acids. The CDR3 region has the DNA TGCGCCAGCAGTGAAACAGGGGGCTTGTCCTACGAGCAGTACTTC. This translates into CASSETGGLSYEQYF.

This CDR3 is CATSDSGGLNEQFF. The CDR3 region has the DNA TGTGCCACCAGTGATAGCGGGGGTCTGAATGAGCAGTTCTTC. The V and J genes are TRBV24-1 and TRBJ2-1, with 8 bases fitting TRBD2. Trimming took 3 bases from V and 7 from J; bases not matched to a gene: 4. This CDR3 region has 14 residues. CDR1 is KGHDR, CDR2 SFDVKD, per germline.

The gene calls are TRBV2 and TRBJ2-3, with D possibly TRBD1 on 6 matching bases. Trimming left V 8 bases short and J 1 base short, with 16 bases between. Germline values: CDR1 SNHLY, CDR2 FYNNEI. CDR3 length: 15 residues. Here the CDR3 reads CASQALAGGTDTQYF. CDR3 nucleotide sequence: TGTGCCAGCCAGGCCCTAGCAGGGGGCACAGATACGCAGTATTTT.

The CDR3 coding sequence is TGTGCCAGCAGCGTCGGGTTTTGGGGGCATCCAGATACGCAGTATTTT. Its translation is CASSVGFWGHPDTQYF. V and J are TRBV9 and TRBJ2-3; possibly TRBD1 for D (6 bases). CDR1 and CDR2 (germline): SGDLS, YYNGEE. This CDR3 contains 16 residues. Trimming took 2 bases from V and 4 from J, leaving 17 bases between them. The full variable domain, in which reference TRBV9 and TRBJ2-3 provide the parts outside the CDR3, is DSGVTQTPKHLITATGQRVTLRCSPRSGDLSVYWYQQSLDQGLQFLIQYYNGEERAKGNILERFSAQQFPDLHSELNLSSLELGDSALYFCASSVGFWGHPDTQYFGPGTRLTVL.

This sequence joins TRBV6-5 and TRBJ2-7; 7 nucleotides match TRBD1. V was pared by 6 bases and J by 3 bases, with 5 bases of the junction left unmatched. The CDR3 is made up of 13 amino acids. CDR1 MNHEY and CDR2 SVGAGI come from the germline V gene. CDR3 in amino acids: CASRRDSYYEQYF. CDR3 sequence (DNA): TGTGCCAGCAGGAGGGACAGTTACTACGAGCAGTACTTC.

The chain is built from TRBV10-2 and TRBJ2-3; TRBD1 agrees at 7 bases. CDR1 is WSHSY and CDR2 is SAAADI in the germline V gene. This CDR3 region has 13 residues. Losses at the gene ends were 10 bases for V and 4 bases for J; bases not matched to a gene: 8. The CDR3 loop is CATLKGASDTQYF. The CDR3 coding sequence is TGCGCCACCCTCAAGGGGGCTTCAGATACGCAGTATTTT.

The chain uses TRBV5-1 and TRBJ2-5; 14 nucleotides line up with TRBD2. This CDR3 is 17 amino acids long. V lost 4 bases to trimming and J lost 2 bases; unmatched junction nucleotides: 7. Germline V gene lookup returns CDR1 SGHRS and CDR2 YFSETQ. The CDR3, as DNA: TGCGCCAGCAGCCTTGGACTAGCGGGGGGCGGACAAGAGACCCAGTACTTC. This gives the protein CASSLGLAGGGQETQYF.

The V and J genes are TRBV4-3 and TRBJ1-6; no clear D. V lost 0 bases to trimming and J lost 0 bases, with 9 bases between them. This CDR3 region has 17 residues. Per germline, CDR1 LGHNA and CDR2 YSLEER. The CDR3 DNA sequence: TGCGCCAGCAGCCAAGATCTTATTAGCTCCTATAATTCACCCCTCCACTTT. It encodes CASSQDLISSYNSPLHF.

CDR3 residues: CASSKLGGPYEQYF. CDR3 nucleotide sequence: TGTGCCAGCAGCAAGCTCGGGGGTCCCTACGAGCAGTACTTC. The V and J genes are TRBV21-1 and TRBJ2-7; the table assigns TRBD2, which was not confirmed against the DNA. TRBV21-1 is a known pseudogene. This CDR3 is 14 amino acids long.

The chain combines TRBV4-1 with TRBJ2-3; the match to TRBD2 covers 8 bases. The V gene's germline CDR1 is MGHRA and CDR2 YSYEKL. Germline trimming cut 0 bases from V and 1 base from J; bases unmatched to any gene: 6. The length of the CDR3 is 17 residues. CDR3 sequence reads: CASSQDRGAGGTDTQYF. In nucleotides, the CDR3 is TGCGCCAGCAGCCAAGATCGAGGAGCGGGGGGCACAGATACGCAGTATTTT.

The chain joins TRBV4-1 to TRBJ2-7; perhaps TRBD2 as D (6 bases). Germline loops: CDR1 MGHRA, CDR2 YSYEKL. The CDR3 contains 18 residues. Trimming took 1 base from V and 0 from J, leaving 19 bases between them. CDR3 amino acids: CASSQVVAALGPSYEQYF. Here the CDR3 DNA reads TGCGCCAGCAGCCAAGTAGTAGCGGCCTTAGGTCCCTCCTACGAGCAGTACTTC.

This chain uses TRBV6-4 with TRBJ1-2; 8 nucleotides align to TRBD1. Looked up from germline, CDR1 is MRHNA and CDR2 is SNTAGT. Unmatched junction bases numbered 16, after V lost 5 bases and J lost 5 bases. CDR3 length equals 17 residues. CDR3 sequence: CASSQEHQVGQGYGYTF. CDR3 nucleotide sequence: TGTGCCAGCAGTCAAGAACACCAAGTCGGACAGGGATATGGCTACACCTTC.

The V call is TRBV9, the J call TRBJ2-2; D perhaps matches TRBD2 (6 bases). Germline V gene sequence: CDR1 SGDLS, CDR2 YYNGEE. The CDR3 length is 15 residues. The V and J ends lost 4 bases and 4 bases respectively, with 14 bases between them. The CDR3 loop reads CASSPGTLPTGELFF. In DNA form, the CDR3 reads TGTGCCAGCAGCCCGGGGACTCTTCCCACCGGGGAGCTGTTTTTT.

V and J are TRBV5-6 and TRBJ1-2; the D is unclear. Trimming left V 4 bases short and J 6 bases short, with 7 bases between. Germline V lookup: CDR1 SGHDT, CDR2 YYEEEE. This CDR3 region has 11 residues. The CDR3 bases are TGTGCCAGCAGCAATGTCGATGGCTACACCTTC. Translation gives CASSNVDGYTF.

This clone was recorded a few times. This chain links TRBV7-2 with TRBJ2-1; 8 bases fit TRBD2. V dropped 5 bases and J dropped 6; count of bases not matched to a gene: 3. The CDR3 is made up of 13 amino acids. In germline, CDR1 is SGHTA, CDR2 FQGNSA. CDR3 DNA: TGTGCCAGCAGCCTAGGGACTAGCAATGAGCAGTTCTTC. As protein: CASSLGTSNEQFF. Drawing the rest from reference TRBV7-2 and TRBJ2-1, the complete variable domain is GAGVSQSPSNKVTEKGKDVELRCDPISGHTALYWYRQSLGQGLEFLIYFQGNSAPDKSGLPSDRFSAERTGGSVSTLTIQRTQQEDSAVYLCASSLGTSNEQFFGPGTRLTVL.

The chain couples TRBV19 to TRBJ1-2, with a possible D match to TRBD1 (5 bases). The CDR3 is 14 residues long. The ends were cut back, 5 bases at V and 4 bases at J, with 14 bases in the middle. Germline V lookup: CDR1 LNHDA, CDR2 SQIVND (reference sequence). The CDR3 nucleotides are TGTGCCAGTAGTCCTCCCGCAGGGCTCTATGGCTACACCTTC. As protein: CASSPPAGLYGYTF.

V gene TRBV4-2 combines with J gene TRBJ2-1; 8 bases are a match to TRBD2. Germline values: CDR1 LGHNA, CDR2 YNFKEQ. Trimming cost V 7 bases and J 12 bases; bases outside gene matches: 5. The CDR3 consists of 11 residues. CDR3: CASTGGDSQFF. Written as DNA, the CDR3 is TGTGCCAGCACCGGGGGGGATTCGCAGTTCTTC.

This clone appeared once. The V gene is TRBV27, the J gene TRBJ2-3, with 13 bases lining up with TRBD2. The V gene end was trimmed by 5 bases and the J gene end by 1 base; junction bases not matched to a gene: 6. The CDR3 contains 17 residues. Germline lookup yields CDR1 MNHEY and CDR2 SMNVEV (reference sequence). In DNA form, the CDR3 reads TGTGCCAGCAGTCGCCGACTAGCGGGGGGACGCACAGATACGCAGTATTTT. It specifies CASSRRLAGGRTDTQYF.

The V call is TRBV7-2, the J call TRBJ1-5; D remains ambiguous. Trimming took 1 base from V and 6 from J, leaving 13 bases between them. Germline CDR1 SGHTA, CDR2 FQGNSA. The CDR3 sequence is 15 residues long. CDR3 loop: CASSLVAQSGQPQHF. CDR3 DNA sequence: TGTGCCAGCAGCTTAGTGGCACAGAGCGGTCAGCCCCAGCATTTT.

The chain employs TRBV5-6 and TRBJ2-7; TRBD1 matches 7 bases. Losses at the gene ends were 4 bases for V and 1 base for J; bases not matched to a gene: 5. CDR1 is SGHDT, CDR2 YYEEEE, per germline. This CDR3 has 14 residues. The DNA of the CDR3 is TGTGCCAGCAGCCATCCACAGGGGTCCTACGAGCAGTACTTC. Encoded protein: CASSHPQGSYEQYF.